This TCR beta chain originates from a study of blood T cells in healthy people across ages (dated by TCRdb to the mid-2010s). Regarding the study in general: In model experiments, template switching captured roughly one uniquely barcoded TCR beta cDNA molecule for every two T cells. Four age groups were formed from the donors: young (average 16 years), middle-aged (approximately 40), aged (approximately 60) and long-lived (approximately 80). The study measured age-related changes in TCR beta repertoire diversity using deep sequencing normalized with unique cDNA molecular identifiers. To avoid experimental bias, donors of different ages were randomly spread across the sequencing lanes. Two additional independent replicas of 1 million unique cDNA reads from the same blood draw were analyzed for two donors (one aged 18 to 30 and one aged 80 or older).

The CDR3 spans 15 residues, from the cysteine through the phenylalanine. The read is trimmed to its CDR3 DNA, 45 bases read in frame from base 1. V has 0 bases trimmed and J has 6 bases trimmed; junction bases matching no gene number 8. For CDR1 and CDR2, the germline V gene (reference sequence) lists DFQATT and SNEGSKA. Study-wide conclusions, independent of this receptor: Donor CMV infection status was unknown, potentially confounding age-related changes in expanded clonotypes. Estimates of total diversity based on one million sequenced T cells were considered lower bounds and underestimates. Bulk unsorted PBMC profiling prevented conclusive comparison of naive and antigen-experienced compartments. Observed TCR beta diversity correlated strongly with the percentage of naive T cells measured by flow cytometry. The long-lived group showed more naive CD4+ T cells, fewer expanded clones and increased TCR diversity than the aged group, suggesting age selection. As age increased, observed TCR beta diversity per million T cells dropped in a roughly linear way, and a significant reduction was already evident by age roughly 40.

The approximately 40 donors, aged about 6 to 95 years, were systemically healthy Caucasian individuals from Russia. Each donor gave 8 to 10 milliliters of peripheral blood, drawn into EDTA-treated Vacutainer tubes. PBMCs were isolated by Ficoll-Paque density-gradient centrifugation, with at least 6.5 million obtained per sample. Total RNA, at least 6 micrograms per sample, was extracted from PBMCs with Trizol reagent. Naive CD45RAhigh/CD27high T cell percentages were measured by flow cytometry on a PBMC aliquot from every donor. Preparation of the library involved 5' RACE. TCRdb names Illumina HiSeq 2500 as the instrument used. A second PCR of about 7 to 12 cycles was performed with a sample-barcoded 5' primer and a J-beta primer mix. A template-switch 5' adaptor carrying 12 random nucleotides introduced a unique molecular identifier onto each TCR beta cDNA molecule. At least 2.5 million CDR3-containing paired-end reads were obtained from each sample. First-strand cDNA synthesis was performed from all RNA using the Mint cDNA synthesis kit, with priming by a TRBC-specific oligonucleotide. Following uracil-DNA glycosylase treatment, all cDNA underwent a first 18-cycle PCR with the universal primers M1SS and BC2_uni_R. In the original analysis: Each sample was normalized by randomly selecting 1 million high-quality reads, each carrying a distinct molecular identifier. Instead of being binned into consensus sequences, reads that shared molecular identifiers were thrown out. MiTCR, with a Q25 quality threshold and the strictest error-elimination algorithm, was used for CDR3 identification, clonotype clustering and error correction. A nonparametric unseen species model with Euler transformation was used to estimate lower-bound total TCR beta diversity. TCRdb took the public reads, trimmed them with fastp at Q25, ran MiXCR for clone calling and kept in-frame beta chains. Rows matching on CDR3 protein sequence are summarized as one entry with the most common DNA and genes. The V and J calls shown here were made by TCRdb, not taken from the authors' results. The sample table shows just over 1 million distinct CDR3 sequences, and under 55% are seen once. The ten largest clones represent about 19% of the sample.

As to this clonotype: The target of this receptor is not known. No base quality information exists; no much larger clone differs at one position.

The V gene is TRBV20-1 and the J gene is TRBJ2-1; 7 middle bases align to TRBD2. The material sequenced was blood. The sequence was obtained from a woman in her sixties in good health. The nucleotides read TGCAGTGCTAGAGAATGGGGGGGATCGGTCAATGAGCAGTTCTTC. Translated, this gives CSAREWGGSVNEQFF.